Listed here are 9 T cell receptor beta chains from one sample, sequenced in a study of identical twins. TCRdb independently ran MiXCR on the 5' RACE reads; one entry per CDR3 protein. This sample has under 800,000 distinct CDR3 sequences, with about 20% found just once. The sample was also linked to a second study, of T cells expressing NK-cell markers.

Sequenced: PBMCs. The receptors were sampled from a woman between 18 and 29 years old in good health.

The chain has TRBV4-3 and TRBJ2-5; 9 bases are a match to TRBD1. V trimming: 0 bases; J trimming: 12 bases; junction bases outside the gene matches: 5. The CDR3 runs to 13 residues. Germline-derived CDR1 and CDR2 are LGHNA and YSLEER. CDR3 in amino acids: CASSQDRGDREYF. DNA of the CDR3: TGCGCCAGCAGCCAAGATCGGGGGGACAGGGAGTACTTC.

V usage is TRBV7-2 and J usage is TRBJ2-3; D is ambiguous. The V and J ends lost 2 bases and 4 bases respectively, with 10 bases between them. This CDR3 is 14 amino acids long. Germline V lookup: CDR1 SGHTA, CDR2 FQGNSA. CDR3 bases: TGTGCCAGCAGCTTAACCCTGTTCGCAGATACGCAGTATTTT. It yields the protein CASSLTLFADTQYF.

The V gene is TRBV3-1, the J gene TRBJ2-1, with 8 bases matching TRBD2. The length of the CDR3 is 16 residues. The V gene end was trimmed by 0 bases and the J gene end by 8 bases; junction bases not matched to a gene: 9. CDR1 is LGHDT and CDR2 is YNNKEL in the germline V gene (reference sequence). The CDR3 DNA sequence: TGTGCCAGCAGCCAAGATAGAAGTGCCGGGGGGGATGAGCAGTTCTTC. Protein: CASSQDRSAGGDEQFF.

The chain uses TRBV6-1 and TRBJ2-3, with D unclear. The V gene lost 6 bases and the J gene lost 4 bases, with 11 bases spanning the gap. Germline-derived CDR1 and CDR2 are MNHNS and SASEGT. The CDR3 extends over 13 amino acids. The CDR3 spells CASRGRTPDTQYF. CDR3 nucleotide sequence: TGTGCCAGCAGGGGCCGAACCCCAGATACGCAGTATTTT.

This chain uses TRBV20-1 with TRBJ2-7; TRBD2 matches 9 bases. The length of the CDR3 is 16 residues. CDR1 is DFQATT, CDR2 SNEGSKA, per germline (reference sequence). V was pared by 3 bases and J by 3 bases, with 12 bases of the junction left unmatched. The CDR3 loop is CSASPGSGRLGYEQYF. CDR3 coding DNA: TGCAGTGCTAGCCCGGGGAGCGGGAGGTTGGGCTACGAGCAGTACTTC.

This clonotype has a count of ten or more. The V and J genes are TRBV3-1 and TRBJ2-1; TRBD2 is a possible D gene (6 bases). The CDR3 is 15 amino acids. Germline assignment: CDR1 LGHDT and CDR2 YNNKEL (reference sequence). The V gene lost 6 bases and the J gene lost 0 bases, with 12 bases spanning the gap. CDR3 bases: TGTGCCAGCAGTCGGGGGAGAGCCTCCTACAATGAGCAGTTCTTC. Amino acid sequence: CASSRGRASYNEQFF.

The chain joins TRBV7-6 to TRBJ2-5; TRBD1 is a possible D gene (6 bases). The CDR3 consists of 16 residues. V gave up 5 bases and J gave up 1 base, with 17 bases separating them. CDR1 SGHVS and CDR2 FNYEAQ come from the germline V gene. This CDR3 reads CASSPSPHRVQETQYF. The CDR3 DNA reads as TGTGCCAGCAGCCCATCACCGCACAGGGTCCAAGAGACCCAGTACTTC.

This clonotype was counted between two and nine times. The chain is built from TRBV20-1 and TRBJ2-3; D gene uncertain. The length of the CDR3 is 14 residues. From germline, CDR1 is DFQATT and CDR2 SNEGSKA (reference sequence). V was cut by 1 base and J by 5 bases, with 13 bases left in between. This CDR3 reads CSARGGPRLDTQYF. The DNA for the CDR3 is TGCAGTGCTAGAGGTGGTCCGCGCCTAGATACGCAGTATTTT.

The V gene is TRBV27, the J gene TRBJ1-6; 7 bases are shared with TRBD1. The germline CDR1 and CDR2 sequences are MNHEY and SMNVEV (reference sequence). This CDR3 is built from 15 residues. V trimming: 3 bases; J trimming: 7 bases; junction bases outside the gene matches: 6. The CDR3 here is CASSLATGPNSPLHF. In DNA form, the CDR3 reads TGTGCCAGCAGTTTGGCGACAGGGCCCAATTCACCCCTCCACTTT.